Listed here is a single T cell receptor (beta chain). Its target is unknown. These data originate in a study of T cell responses to AZD1222 COVID-19 vaccine. Sequencing was performed with immunoSEQ multiplex PCR; in TCRdb, only in-frame clones are kept and a portion is missing. The table lists about 130,000 clones, 88% of them singletons. Study results and caveats: It should be noted that donors were predominantly white British and more often female, and clonal diversity was possibly underestimated.

The source of this sequence is an adult in good health. The material sequenced was peripheral blood, taken on day 0 of AZD1222 vaccination.

CDR3 sequence (DNA): TGTGCCAGCAGCCAGGACCTGGCCTCCTACGAGCAGTACTTC. This translates into CASSQDLASYEQYF. V is TRBV3-1 (or the pseudogene TRBV3-2) and J is TRBJ2-7; no definite D call. Deletions cut 3 bases from V and 0 bases from J, with 9 bases between. The CDR3 loop spans 14 amino acids. Germline values: CDR1 LGHDT, CDR2 YNNKEL (reference sequence).